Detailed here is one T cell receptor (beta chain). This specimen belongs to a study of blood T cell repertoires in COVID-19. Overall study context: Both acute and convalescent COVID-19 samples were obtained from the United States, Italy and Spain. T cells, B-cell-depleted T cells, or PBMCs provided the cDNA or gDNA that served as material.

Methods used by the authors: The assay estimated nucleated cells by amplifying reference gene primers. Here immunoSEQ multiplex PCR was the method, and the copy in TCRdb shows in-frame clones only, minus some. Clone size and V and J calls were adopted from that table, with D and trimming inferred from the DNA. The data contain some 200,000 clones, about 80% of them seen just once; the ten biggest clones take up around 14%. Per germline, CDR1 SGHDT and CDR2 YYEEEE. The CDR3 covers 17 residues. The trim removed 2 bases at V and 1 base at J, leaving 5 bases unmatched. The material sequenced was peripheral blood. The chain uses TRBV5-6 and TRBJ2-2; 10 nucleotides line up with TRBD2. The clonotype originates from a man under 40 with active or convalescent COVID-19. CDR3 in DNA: TGTGCCAGCAGCTTCACTAGCGGGGAATTGAACACCGGGGAGCTGTTTTTT. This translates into CASSFTSGELNTGELFF. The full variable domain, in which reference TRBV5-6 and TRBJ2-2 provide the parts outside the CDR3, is DAGVTQSPTHLIKTRGQQVTLRCSPKSGHDTVSWYQQALGQGPQFIFQYYEEEERQRGNFPDRFSGHQFPNYSSELNVNALLLGDSALYLCASSFTSGELNTGELFFGEGSRLTVL.